A selection of T cell receptor beta chains follows, all from one sample in a study of tumor and adjacent non-tumor tissue in lung cancer. TCRdb passed the multiplex PCR reads through MiXCR, listing each CDR3 protein once. The sample lists tens of thousands of distinct CDR3 sequences, over 60% occurring once. Specimen: lung tumor tissue. These TCRs come from a middle-aged woman with non-small cell lung cancer. CDR3s include the opening cysteine and the closing phenylalanine or tryptophan. A D gene is named only where the DNA matches it firmly. Rows give clone size only sometimes, using once, few, many, or a class for an expanded clone.

V gene	clone size	J gene	CDR3 length	D gene	CDR3 protein	CDR3 DNA
TRBV11-1	-	TRBJ2-3	16	-	CAISLRTGGRIETQYF	TGTGCCATCAGCCTTCGAACAGGTGGAAGGATAGAAACGCAGTATTTT
TRBV4-2	-	TRBJ2-3	16	-	CASSHGTGISTDTQYF	TGTGCCAGCAGCCATGGAACGGGAATTAGCACAGATACGCAGTATTTT
TRBV7-9	many	TRBJ1-2	16	-	CASSLETGFFLYGYTF	TGTGCCAGCAGCCTCGAAACAGGGTTTTTCTTATATGGCTACACCTTC
TRBV2	-	TRBJ2-5	11	-	CAGSVGETQYF	TGTGCCGGCAGTGTAGGAGAGACCCAGTACTTC
TRBV12-3/TRBV12-4	few	TRBJ2-7	17	-	CASSPRTRFEGAYEQYF	TGTGCCAGCAGTCCACGGACAAGGTTTGAAGGAGCCTACGAGCAGTACTTC
TRBV6-5	-	TRBJ2-7	16	-	CGSSYSRKVLSYEQYF	TGTGGCAGCAGTTACTCGAGAAAGGTTCTCTCCTACGAGCAGTACTTC
TRBV6-5	-	TRBJ1-6	14	-	CARSYEGVGLPLHF	TGTGCCCGCAGTTACGAGGGTGTAGGTTTACCCCTCCACTTT
TRBV11-2	once	TRBJ2-1	15	TRBD2	CARSLATGGPRKQFF	TGTGCCAGGAGCTTAGCAACGGGAGGGCCGCGCAAGCAATTCTTC
TRBV13	few	TRBJ2-1	11	-	CASNETNELFF	TGTGCCAGCAACGAAACGAATGAGCTGTTCTTC
TRBV12-3/TRBV12-4	-	TRBJ2-3	12	-	CASNPSGDSQYF	TGTGCAAGCAACCCGAGTGGGGATTCGCAGTATTTT
TRBV4-1	many	TRBJ2-2	15	-	CASSDRAQGPGELFF	TGCGCCAGCAGCGACCGGGCCCAAGGGCCCGGGGAGCTGTTTTTT
TRBV11-2	few	TRBJ1-6	14	-	CASSLEASNSPLHF	TGTGCCAGCAGCTTAGAAGCAAGTAATTCACCCCTCCACTTT
TRBV6-1	-	TRBJ2-1	15	TRBD2	CASSENSGGGNEQLF	TGTGCCAGCAGTGAAAACTCGGGAGGCGGCAATGAGCAGTTATTC